Below, 16 T cell receptor beta chains from the same sample are listed, as sequenced in a study of vaccination and CD4 T cells after COVID-19. Treatment here: roughly 11-day PBMC culture with coronavirus spike peptide pools or control peptides (ViraFEST assay). Their recognized antigens are unknown. The Oncomine TCR Beta short-read assay sequenced DNA from cultured CD4+ T cells. TCRdb ran MiXCR on the PCR reads and lists one entry per CDR3 protein. Among 20,000 to 25,000 distinct CDR3 sequences listed, less than 70% were seen once. Sequencing used CD4+ T cells from blood, cultured in vitro. These receptor sequences come from a human donor who had recovered from COVID-19.

The chain employs TRBV27 and TRBJ2-7, with 9 positions matching TRBD1. V gave up 7 bases and J gave up 2 bases; unmatched junction bases: 3. This CDR3 region has 13 residues. Looked up from germline, CDR1 is MNHEY and CDR2 is SMNVEV (reference sequence). For the CDR3, the DNA is TGTGCCAGCACGCGGACAGGGGCCTACGAGCAGTACTTC. Encoded protein: CASTRTGAYEQYF.

The chain employs TRBV20-1 and TRBJ2-7; D possibly corresponds to TRBD1 (5 bases). CDR3 size: 13 residues. CDR1 is DFQATT and CDR2 is SNEGSKA in the germline V gene (reference sequence). V was cut by 7 bases and J by 5 bases, with 18 bases left in between. The CDR3 coding sequence is TGCAGTGTATACAGGCTAGGTATGAACGAGCAGTACTTC. Its protein product is CSVYRLGMNEQYF.

This chain links TRBV30 with TRBJ2-5; 7 nucleotides agree with TRBD1. The germline gives CDR1 GTSNPN, CDR2 SVGIG (reference sequence). V was pared by 3 bases and J by 2 bases, with 3 bases of the junction left unmatched. The CDR3 covers 13 residues. The CDR3 DNA sequence: TGTGCCTGGAGCCGGGACAGACAAGAGACCCAGTACTTC. Translation: CAWSRDRQETQYF.

This clonotype has only a few counts. V usage is TRBV2 and J usage is TRBJ2-7; D may be TRBD2 (5 bases). Deletions cut 8 bases from V and 2 bases from J, with 13 bases between. Germline V gene lookup returns CDR1 SNHLY and CDR2 FYNNEI. The CDR3 loop spans 13 amino acids. The CDR3 loop reads CASHATGTYEQYF. Here the CDR3 DNA reads TGTGCCAGCCACGCTACGGGAACCTACGAGCAGTACTTC.

The chain couples TRBV3-1 to TRBJ1-2, with D possibly being TRBD1 (5 bases). CDR1 and CDR2 (germline): LGHDT, YNNKEL (reference sequence). The V and J ends lost 0 bases and 8 bases respectively, with 13 bases between them. The CDR3 is 14 amino acids. As DNA, the CDR3 is TGTGCCAGCAGCCAAGATAGGGCAGGGCGCGGCTACACCTTC. This sequence encodes CASSQDRAGRGYTF.

This chain links TRBV5-1 with TRBJ2-1, with 12 bases fitting TRBD2. The J call may be in error: the DNA end matches TRBJ2-7 better. This CDR3 spans 16 amino acids. The V gene's germline CDR1 is SGHRS and CDR2 YFSETQ. The CDR3 loop reads CASSLGLAGDSYEQYF. The CDR3 DNA reads TGCGCCAGCAGCTTGGGACTAGCGGGAGACTCCTACGAGCAGTACTTC.

DNA for the CDR3: TGCAGTGCCCCCTCCAGACAGGGGGCCAATCAGCCCCAGCATTTT. Its translation is CSAPSRQGANQPQHF. J is TRBJ1-5 and V is TRBV20-1; TRBD1 agrees at 10 bases. This CDR3 has 15 amino acids. V lost 6 bases, J lost 3 bases, and 8 bases stayed unmatched. Germline V lookup: CDR1 DFQATT, CDR2 SNEGSKA (reference sequence).

This clonotype has a handful of counts. The chain links TRBV19 to TRBJ2-3; 7 bases align to TRBD1. CDR1 and CDR2 from the germline V gene are LNHDA and SQIVND (reference sequence). The CDR3 loop spans 14 amino acids. V lost 3 bases and J lost 3; bases outside the gene matches: 3. The CDR3: CASSMTGLTDTQYF. The CDR3 DNA is TGTGCCAGTAGTATGACAGGGTTGACAGATACGCAGTATTTT.

This clonotype was seen once. The chain recombines TRBV20-1 with TRBJ2-1; 7 nucleotides match TRBD2. The V gene's germline CDR1 is DFQATT and CDR2 SNEGSKA (reference sequence). This CDR3 spans 14 amino acids. With V trimmed by 3 bases and J by 10 bases, 12 bases remained unmatched. The CDR3 nucleotides read TGCAGTGCTAGGAAGAGACTAGCCACTAAAGAGCAGTTCTTC. Its protein is CSARKRLATKEQFF.

The chain couples TRBV11-2 to TRBJ1-2, with 10 bases that match TRBD1. The CDR3 is made up of 18 amino acids. Losses at the gene ends were 5 bases for V and 1 base for J; bases not matched to a gene: 13. From germline, CDR1 is SGHAT and CDR2 FQNNGV. In DNA, the CDR3 is TGTGCCAGCAGCGCTGATGGGACAGGGGTCGGTTTTAACTATGGCTACACCTTC. Protein: CASSADGTGVGFNYGYTF. The variable domain in full, completed from reference TRBV11-2 and TRBJ1-2, reads EAGVAQSPRYKIIEKRQSVAFWCNPISGHATLYWYQQILGQGPKLLIQFQNNGVVDDSQLPKDRFSAERLKGVDSTLKIQPAKLEDSAVYLCASSADGTGVGFNYGYTFGSGTRLTVV.

The rearrangement links TRBV2 to TRBJ1-5; 8 bases map to TRBD1. CDR1 and CDR2 from the germline V gene are SNHLY and FYNNEI. The CDR3 runs 14 residues. After removal of 2 bases from V and 5 bases from J, the junction contained 2 bases not matched to a gene. The CDR3 spells CASSEQGADQPQHF. CDR3 nucleotide sequence: TGTGCCAGCAGTGAACAGGGGGCGGATCAGCCCCAGCATTTT.

V gene TRBV7-2 combines with J gene TRBJ2-1, with 10 nucleotides matching TRBD2. V shed 3 bases, J shed 5 bases, and the junction held 4 bases outside the gene matches. Per germline, CDR1 SGHTA and CDR2 FQGNSA. The CDR3 sequence is 15 residues long. The CDR3 bases are TGTGCCAGCAGCTTCGGGACTAGCGTAGACAATGAGCAGTTCTTC. This sequence encodes CASSFGTSVDNEQFF.

CDR3 sequence (DNA): TGCAGCGGGGGGACAGGGGGCAACACCGGGGAGCTGTTTTTT. Translation gives CSGGTGGNTGELFF. The genes are TRBV29-1 and TRBJ2-2, with 12 bases that match TRBD1. Unmatched junction bases numbered 2, after V lost 7 bases and J lost 2 bases. The length of the CDR3 is 14 residues. CDR1 is SQVTM and CDR2 is ANQGSEA in the germline V gene.

The chain is built from TRBV10-2 and TRBJ1-5; D might be TRBD1 (5 bases). The CDR3 sequence is 14 residues long. From germline, CDR1 is WSHSY and CDR2 SAAADI. Trimming left V 7 bases short and J 4 bases short, with 14 bases between. In DNA form, the CDR3 reads TGCGCCAGCACCGAGGTTGGGGGTAATCAGCCCCAGCATTTT. Protein product: CASTEVGGNQPQHF.

This clonotype was found once. This rearrangement joins TRBV6-1 to TRBJ1-3, with 7 positions matching TRBD1. Germline CDR1 MNHNS, CDR2 SASEGT. The CDR3 totals 22 residues. V trimming: 1 base; J trimming: 1 base; junction bases outside the gene matches: 22. Written as DNA, the CDR3 is TGTGCCAGCAGTGAAGTTGGTTGGGACAGCCTGGCGACGGGTCTTTCTGGAAACACCATATATTTT. Residues: CASSEVGWDSLATGLSGNTIYF.

The chain employs TRBV6-5 and TRBJ2-7, with D maybe TRBD2 (6 bases). The germline gives CDR1 MNHEY, CDR2 SVGAGI. V was clipped by 4 bases and J by 2 bases, with 9 bases between them. The CDR3 has 13 amino acids. The CDR3 nucleotides read TGTGCCAGCAGTTCGACTAGTGCCTACGAGCAGTACTTC. Translating it yields CASSSTSAYEQYF.